The rows below give T cell receptor beta chains drawn from one sample of a study of neoadjuvant anti-PD-1 for oral cavity cancer. Using immunoSEQ multiplex PCR, the repertoire was profiled, and TCRdb retains in-frame clones only, with some absent. The table lists fewer than 70,000 clones, roughly three quarters of them singletons, with 2.6% in the top ten. Sequenced material: PBMCs, taken before nivolumab (anti-PD-1) treatment. The receptors derive from a person between 40 and 85 years old with oral cavity squamous cell carcinoma. Both conserved end residues are part of each CDR3. A D gene is named only where the DNA matches it firmly. Clone size appears in some rows only: once, few, many, or a class for an expanded clone.

cdr3_aa: CASSLATRTGSQFF
cdr3_nt: TGTGCCAGCAGCTTAGCTACTAGGACAGGGTCGCAGTTCTTC
v_call: TRBV7-9
d_call: TRBD1
clone_size: .
j_call: TRBJ2-1

cdr3_aa: CASREGTGNTGELFF
cdr3_nt: TGCGCCAGCAGAGAGGGGACGGGAAACACCGGGGAGCTGTTTTTT
v_call: TRBV5-1
d_call: .
clone_size: .
j_call: TRBJ2-2

cdr3_aa: CASSSGLNQPQHF
cdr3_nt: TGTGCTAGCAGCTCGGGTCTCAATCAGCCCCAGCATTTT
v_call: TRBV7-7
d_call: .
clone_size: once
j_call: TRBJ1-5

cdr3_aa: CASSLYGPRSYNEQFF
cdr3_nt: TGTGCCAGCAGTTTATATGGCCCGCGCTCCTACAATGAGCAGTTCTTC
v_call: TRBV27
d_call: .
clone_size: .
j_call: TRBJ2-1

cdr3_aa: CASTGAAYGYTF
cdr3_nt: TGTGCCAGCACCGGGGCCGCCTATGGCTACACCTTC
v_call: TRBV7-2
d_call: .
clone_size: .
j_call: TRBJ1-2

cdr3_aa: CASSEGGNGNEQFF
cdr3_nt: TGCGCCAGCAGTGAGGGAGGGAACGGCAATGAGCAGTTCTTC
v_call: TRBV10-1
d_call: .
clone_size: .
j_call: TRBJ2-1

cdr3_aa: CASSYRDRDSPLHF
cdr3_nt: TGTGCCAGCAGTTACCGGGACAGGGATTCACCCCTCCACTTT
v_call: TRBV6-6
d_call: TRBD1
clone_size: .
j_call: TRBJ1-6

cdr3_aa: CASSLLSGQGNNQPQHF
cdr3_nt: TGTGCCAGCAGCTTGTTGTCAGGGCAGGGGAACAATCAGCCCCAGCATTTT
v_call: TRBV5-5
d_call: .
clone_size: .
j_call: TRBJ1-5

cdr3_aa: CASSPNAVTGELFF
cdr3_nt: TGTGCCAGCAGCCCGAACGCGGTAACCGGGGAGCTGTTTTTT
v_call: TRBV7-6
d_call: .
clone_size: .
j_call: TRBJ2-2

cdr3_aa: CASSQVRVANYGYTF
cdr3_nt: TGTGCCAGCAGCCAAGTTCGGGTAGCGAACTATGGCTACACCTTC
v_call: TRBV4-2
d_call: .
clone_size: .
j_call: TRBJ1-2

cdr3_aa: CASSPQGTEAFF
cdr3_nt: TGTGCCAGCTCACCACAGGGGACTGAAGCTTTCTTT
v_call: TRBV18
d_call: .
clone_size: .
j_call: TRBJ1-1

cdr3_aa: CASSLVGGANTEAFF
cdr3_nt: TGTGCCAGCAGCTTAGTTGGTGGAGCGAACACTGAAGCTTTCTTT
v_call: TRBV7-2
d_call: .
clone_size: few
j_call: TRBJ1-1

cdr3_aa: CASSYTSGGARGQFF
cdr3_nt: TGTGCCAGCAGTTATACTAGCGGGGGGGCGCGGGGGCAGTTCTTC
v_call: TRBV6-5
d_call: TRBD2
clone_size: .
j_call: TRBJ2-1

cdr3_aa: CASSESRETQYF
cdr3_nt: TGTGCCAGCAGTGAAAGCAGGGAGACCCAGTACTTC
v_call: TRBV25-1
d_call: .
clone_size: few
j_call: TRBJ2-5

cdr3_aa: CASGGETEAFF
cdr3_nt: TGTGCCAGTGGGGGAGAAACTGAAGCTTTCTTT
v_call: TRBV19
d_call: .
clone_size: .
j_call: TRBJ1-1

cdr3_aa: CASSPSGGSEAFF
cdr3_nt: TGTGCCAGCAGCCCTTCGGGGGGGTCTGAAGCTTTCTTT
v_call: TRBV6-5
d_call: .
clone_size: .
j_call: TRBJ1-1

cdr3_aa: CASSFPSLWTKPQHF
cdr3_nt: TGTGCCAGCAGCTTTCCTTCCCTCTGGACAAAACCCCAGCATTTT
v_call: TRBV11-3
d_call: .
clone_size: .
j_call: TRBJ1-5

cdr3_aa: CASSETLGAGANVLTF
cdr3_nt: TGTGCCAGCAGTGAGACGCTAGGGGCTGGGGCCAACGTCCTGACTTTC
v_call: TRBV6-1
d_call: .
clone_size: .
j_call: TRBJ2-6

cdr3_aa: CSVPGLGAYNEQFF
cdr3_nt: TGCAGCGTTCCGGGACTAGGGGCCTACAATGAGCAGTTCTTC
v_call: TRBV29-1
d_call: TRBD2
clone_size: .
j_call: TRBJ2-1

cdr3_aa: CASSRTGAEGEKLFF
cdr3_nt: TGTGCCAGCAGCCGGACAGGGGCGGAGGGTGAAAAACTGTTTTTT
v_call: TRBV9
d_call: TRBD1
clone_size: once
j_call: TRBJ1-4

cdr3_aa: CASSYGLGLNTEAFF
cdr3_nt: TGTGCCAGCAGTTACGGGTTGGGATTGAACACTGAAGCTTTCTTT
v_call: TRBV6-5
d_call: .
clone_size: .
j_call: TRBJ1-1

cdr3_aa: CASSLNARTGRSGELFF
cdr3_nt: TGTGCCAGCAGCTTAAACGCTAGGACAGGGCGATCCGGGGAGCTGTTTTTT
v_call: TRBV7-3
d_call: TRBD1
clone_size: .
j_call: TRBJ2-2

cdr3_aa: CSVEEGDSYYGYTF
cdr3_nt: TGCAGCGTCGAAGAGGGAGACAGCTACTATGGCTACACCTTC
v_call: TRBV29-1
d_call: .
clone_size: .
j_call: TRBJ1-2

cdr3_aa: CASGPGTGNYEQYF
cdr3_nt: TGTGCTAGTGGCCCTGGGACAGGGAACTACGAGCAGTACTTC
v_call: TRBV12-5
d_call: TRBD1
clone_size: once
j_call: TRBJ2-7

cdr3_aa: CASSLGWGRSYNEQFF
cdr3_nt: TGTGCCAGCAGTTTAGGATGGGGTAGGTCCTACAATGAGCAGTTCTTC
v_call: TRBV27
d_call: .
clone_size: .
j_call: TRBJ2-1

cdr3_aa: CASSLGDPYNEQFF
cdr3_nt: TGTGCCAGCAGCTTGGGGGACCCCTACAATGAGCAGTTCTTC
v_call: TRBV7-2
d_call: .
clone_size: .
j_call: TRBJ2-1

cdr3_aa: CASSLGTVSGNTIYF
cdr3_nt: TGTGCCAGCAGCTTGGGGACAGTCTCTGGAAACACCATATATTTT
v_call: TRBV5-6
d_call: .
clone_size: .
j_call: TRBJ1-3

cdr3_aa: CASSQAAFSGNTIYF
cdr3_nt: TGTGCCAGCAGCCAAGCGGCGTTCTCTGGAAACACCATATATTTT
v_call: TRBV14
d_call: .
clone_size: many
j_call: TRBJ1-3

cdr3_aa: CASQDRDGSYNEQFF
cdr3_nt: TGCGCCAGCCAAGACCGGGACGGGTCCTACAATGAGCAGTTCTTC
v_call: TRBV10-2
d_call: .
clone_size: .
j_call: TRBJ2-1